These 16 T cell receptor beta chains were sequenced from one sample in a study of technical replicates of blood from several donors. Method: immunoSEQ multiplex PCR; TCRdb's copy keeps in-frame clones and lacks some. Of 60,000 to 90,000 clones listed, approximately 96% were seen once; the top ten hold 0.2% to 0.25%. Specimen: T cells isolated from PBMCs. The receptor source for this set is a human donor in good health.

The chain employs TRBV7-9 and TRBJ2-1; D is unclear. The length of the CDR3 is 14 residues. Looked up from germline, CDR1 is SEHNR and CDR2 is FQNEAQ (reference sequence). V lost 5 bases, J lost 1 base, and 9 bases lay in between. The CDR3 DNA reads TGTGCCAGCAGCCTTCCGAGTTCCTACAATGAGCAGTTCTTC. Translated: CASSLPSSYNEQFF.

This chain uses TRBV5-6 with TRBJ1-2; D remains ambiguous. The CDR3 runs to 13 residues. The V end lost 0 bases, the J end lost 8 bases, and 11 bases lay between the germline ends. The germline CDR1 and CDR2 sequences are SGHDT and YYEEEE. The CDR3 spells CASSLGPGSGYTF. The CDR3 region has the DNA TGTGCCAGCAGCTTGGGTCCGGGGTCCGGCTACACCTTC.

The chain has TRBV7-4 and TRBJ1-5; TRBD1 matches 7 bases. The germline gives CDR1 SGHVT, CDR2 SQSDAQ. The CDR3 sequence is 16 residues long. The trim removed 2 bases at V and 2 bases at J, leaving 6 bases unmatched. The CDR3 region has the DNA TGTGCCAGCAGCTTACCTTACAGGGGCGGCAATCAGCCCCAGCATTTT. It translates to CASSLPYRGGNQPQHF.

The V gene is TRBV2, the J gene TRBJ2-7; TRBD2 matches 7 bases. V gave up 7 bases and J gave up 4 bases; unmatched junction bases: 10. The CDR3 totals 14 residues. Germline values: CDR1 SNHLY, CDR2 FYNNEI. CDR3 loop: CASTIGGERYEQYF. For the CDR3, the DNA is TGTGCCAGCACTATTGGGGGGGAGCGGTACGAGCAGTACTTC.

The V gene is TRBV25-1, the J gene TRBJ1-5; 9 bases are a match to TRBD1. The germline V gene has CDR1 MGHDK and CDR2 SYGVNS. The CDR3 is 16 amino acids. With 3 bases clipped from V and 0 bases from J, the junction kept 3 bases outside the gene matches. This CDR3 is CASSDRDRDSNQPQHF. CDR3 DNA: TGTGCCAGCAGTGATAGGGACAGGGATAGCAATCAGCCCCAGCATTTT.

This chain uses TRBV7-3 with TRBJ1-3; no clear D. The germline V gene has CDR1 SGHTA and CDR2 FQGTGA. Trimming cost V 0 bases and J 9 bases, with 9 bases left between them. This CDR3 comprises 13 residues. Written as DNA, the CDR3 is TGTGCCAGCAGCTTAACGGAGGAGACCACCATATATTTT. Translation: CASSLTEETTIYF. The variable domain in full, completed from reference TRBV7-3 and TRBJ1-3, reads GAGVSQTPSNKVTEKGKYVELRCDPISGHTALYWYRQSLGQGPEFLIYFQGTGAADDSGLPNDRFFAVRPEGSVSTLKIQRTERGDSAVYLCASSLTEETTIYFGEGSWLTVV.

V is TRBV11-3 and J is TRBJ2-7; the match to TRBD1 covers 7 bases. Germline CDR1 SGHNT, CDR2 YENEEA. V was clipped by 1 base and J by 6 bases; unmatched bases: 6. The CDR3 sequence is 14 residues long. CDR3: CASSLVYRGAEQYF. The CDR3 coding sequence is TGTGCCAGCAGCTTAGTTTACAGGGGCGCCGAGCAGTACTTC. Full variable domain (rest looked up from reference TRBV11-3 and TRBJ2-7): EAGVVQSPRYKIIEKKQPVAFWCNPISGHNTLYWYLQNLGQGPELLIRYENEEAVDDSQLPKDRFSAERLKGVDSTLKIQPAELGDSAVYLCASSLVYRGAEQYFGPGTRLTVT.

The CDR3 nucleotides read TGTGCCACCAGCAGACGGTCGGTTTCATCCTACGAGCAGTACTTC. This encodes CATSRRSVSSYEQYF. The rearrangement joins TRBV15 to TRBJ2-7; D gene uncertain. Looked up from germline, CDR1 is LNHNV and CDR2 is YYDKDF (reference sequence). The V gene lost 2 bases and the J gene lost 1 base, with 12 bases spanning the gap. The CDR3 spans 15 residues.

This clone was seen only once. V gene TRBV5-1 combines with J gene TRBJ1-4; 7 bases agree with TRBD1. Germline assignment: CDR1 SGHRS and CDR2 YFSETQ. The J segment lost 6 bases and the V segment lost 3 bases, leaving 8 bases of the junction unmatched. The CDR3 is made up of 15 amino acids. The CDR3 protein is CASSSLVGGDEKLFF. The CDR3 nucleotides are TGCGCCAGCAGCTCCCTAGTAGGGGGCGATGAAAAACTGTTTTTT.

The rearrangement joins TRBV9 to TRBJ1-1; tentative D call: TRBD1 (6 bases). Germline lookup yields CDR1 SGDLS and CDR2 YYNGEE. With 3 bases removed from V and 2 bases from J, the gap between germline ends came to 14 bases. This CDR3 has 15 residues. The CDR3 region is CASSDQQGPNTEAFF. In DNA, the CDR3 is TGTGCCAGCAGCGACCAACAGGGACCAAACACTGAAGCTTTCTTT.

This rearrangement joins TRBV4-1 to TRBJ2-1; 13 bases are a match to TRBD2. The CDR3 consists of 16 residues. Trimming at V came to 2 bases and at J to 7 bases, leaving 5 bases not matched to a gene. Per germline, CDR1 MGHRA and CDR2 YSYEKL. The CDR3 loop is CASSQPTSGRRNEQFF. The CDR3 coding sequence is TGCGCCAGCAGCCAACCGACTAGCGGGAGGCGTAATGAGCAGTTCTTC.

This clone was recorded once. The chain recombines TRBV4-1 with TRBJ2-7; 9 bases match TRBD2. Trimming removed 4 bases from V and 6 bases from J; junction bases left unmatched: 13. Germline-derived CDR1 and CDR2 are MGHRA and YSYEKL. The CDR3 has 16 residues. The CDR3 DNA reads TGCGCCAGCAGCCCGAGGGTTGGGACTAGCTTACTCGAGCAGTACTTC. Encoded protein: CASSPRVGTSLLEQYF.

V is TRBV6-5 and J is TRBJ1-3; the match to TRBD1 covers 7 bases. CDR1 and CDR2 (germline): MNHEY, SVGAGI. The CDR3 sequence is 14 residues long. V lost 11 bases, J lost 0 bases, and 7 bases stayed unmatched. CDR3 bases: TGTGCCGTCAGGGACAGCCTCTCTGGAAACACCATATATTTT. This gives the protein CAVRDSLSGNTIYF.

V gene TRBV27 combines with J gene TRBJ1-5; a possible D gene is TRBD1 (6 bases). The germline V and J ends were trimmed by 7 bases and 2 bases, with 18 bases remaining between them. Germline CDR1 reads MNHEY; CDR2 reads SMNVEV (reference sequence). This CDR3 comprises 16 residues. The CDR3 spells CASTSTGEGGNQPQHF. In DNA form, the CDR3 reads TGTGCCAGCACATCTACAGGAGAGGGGGGCAATCAGCCCCAGCATTTT.

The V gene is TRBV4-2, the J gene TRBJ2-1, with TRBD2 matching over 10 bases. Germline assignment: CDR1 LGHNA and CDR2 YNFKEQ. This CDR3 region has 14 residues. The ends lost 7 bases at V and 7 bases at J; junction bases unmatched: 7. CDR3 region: CASNPSGSGNEQFF. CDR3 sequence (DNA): TGTGCCAGCAACCCTAGCGGGAGTGGGAATGAGCAGTTCTTC.

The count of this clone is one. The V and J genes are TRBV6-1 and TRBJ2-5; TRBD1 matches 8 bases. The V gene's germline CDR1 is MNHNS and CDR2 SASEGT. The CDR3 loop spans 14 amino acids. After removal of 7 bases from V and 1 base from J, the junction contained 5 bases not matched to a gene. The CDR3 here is CASILDRAQETQYF. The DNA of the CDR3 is TGTGCCAGCATCCTGGACAGGGCCCAAGAGACCCAGTACTTC.